This T cell receptor beta chain was recovered during a study of T cell responses to AZD1222 COVID-19 vaccine. Study summary: It was second doses at about 4 or about 12 weeks that were pooled.

Worth noting for this clone: The target antigen is unknown.

Sequencing used immunoSEQ multiplex PCR; TCRdb keeps in-frame clones, though not all of them. In the table there are 120,000 to 150,000 clones, about 93% of which are singletons. Germline CDR1 and CDR2: MRHNA and SNTAGT. V shed 2 bases and J shed 5 bases, with 7 bases lying between them. CDR3 length: 13 residues. The study, taken as a whole, reports: The sample set comprised mostly white British donors with more females, and clonal diversity was possibly underestimated. Researchers took repertoire samples only after the peak T cell response had come. Baseline serostatus was positive in only a handful of AZD1222 recipients.

The receptor's source is an adult in good health. The chain joins TRBV6-4 to TRBJ2-1; the D gene is possibly TRBD1 (6 bases). The specimen was peripheral blood, collected on day 0 of AZD1222 vaccination. CDR3 coding DNA: TGTGCCAGCAGTGACAGGGGGAACAATGAGCAGTTCTTC. Protein product: CASSDRGNNEQFF.